This section outlines one T cell receptor beta chain sequence together with its context. Its specific antigen is unknown. Per-base quality was not reported, and no clone a single base away is much larger than it. TCRbeta CDR3 regions were amplified from genomic DNA using the immunoSEQ Assay, a bias-controlled multiplex PCR. In the original analysis: Within the assay, amplification of reference gene primers was used to estimate how many nucleated cells each sample contained. Sequence reads were collapsed and filtered to measure the absolute abundance of every unique TCRbeta CDR3 rearrangement. For each sample, productive Simpson clonality was calculated as the square root of Simpson's diversity index across productive rearrangements. TCRdb limited this immuneACCESS table to in-frame rearrangements with V and J called. A share of clones is missing; checked studies link under half to unresolved V genes, and the rest is unexplained. The V and J calls and the clone size are those of that table, but D and trimming were determined from the DNA. This sample holds over 250,000 clones; roughly 85% were observed only once. The ten largest clones represent approximately 5.1% of the sample.

Per the germline V gene, SGHTA is the CDR1 and FQGTGA is the CDR2. CDR3 length: 16 amino acids, cysteine to phenylalanine. The sequence is cut down to CDR3 DNA, 48 bases in frame from base 1. Here V drops 5 bases and J drops 3 bases, and the junction holds 6 bases not matched to any gene. Collaborating institutions collected whole blood in K2EDTA tubes following their own protocols. For TCRbeta analysis, collaborator samples were shipped as frozen whole blood, as isolated PBMCs, or as DNA extracted from either sample type. These data originate in a study of blood T cell repertoires in COVID-19 (dated by TCRdb to 2018 to 2021). At the level of the whole study: Samples from collaborators originated in the United States, Italy and Spain and spanned both the acute and convalescent phases of COVID-19. Where available, HLA class I and class II types were obtained from metadata supplied by the sample provider rather than from assay-based typing. Samples came from the ongoing ImmuneRACE study (first 160 participants) plus 1,254 subjects from 6 global collaborators. A freely available public database, intended as a resource for researchers studying the immune response to SARS-CoV-2, is where the repertoires were released. The material from the prospective study consisted of cDNA or gDNA derived from T cells, B-cell-depleted T cells, or PBMCs. The dataset comprised deeply sampled blood TCRbeta repertoires from subjects exposed to, actively infected with, or recovered from COVID-19. Sample metadata almost always included a de-identified subject ID, COVID-19 status, age in years and sex.

Overall study outcomes, separate from this receptor: Clinical and demographic metadata were provided uncurated, with the amount varying by source and participant.

The TCR originated in a man in his fifties or sixties with active or convalescent COVID-19. The material sequenced was peripheral blood. The sequence links TRBV7-3 to TRBJ2-1; 11 of the junction bases match TRBD1. The DNA is as follows: TGTGCCAGCAGCGTCTCCGGGACAGGGGGCTACAATGAGCAGTTCTTC. The resulting protein is CASSVSGTGGYNEQFF.